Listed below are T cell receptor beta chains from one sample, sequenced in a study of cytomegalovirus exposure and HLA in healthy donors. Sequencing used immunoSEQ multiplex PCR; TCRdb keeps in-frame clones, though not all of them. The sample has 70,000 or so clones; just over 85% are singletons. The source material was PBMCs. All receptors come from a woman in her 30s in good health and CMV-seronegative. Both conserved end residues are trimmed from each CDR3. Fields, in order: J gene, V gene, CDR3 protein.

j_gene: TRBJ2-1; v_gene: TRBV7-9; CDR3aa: ASSSRAQETGTRGNEQF
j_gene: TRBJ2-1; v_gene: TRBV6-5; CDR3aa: ASSFGLAHSYNEQF
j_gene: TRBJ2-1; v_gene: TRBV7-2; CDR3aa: ASSLTGPSYNEQF
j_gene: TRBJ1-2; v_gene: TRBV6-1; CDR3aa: ASSDRIYGYT
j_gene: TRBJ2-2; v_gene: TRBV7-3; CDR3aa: ASSLTNSGTGELF
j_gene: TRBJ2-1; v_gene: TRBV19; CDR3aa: ASSIASGRLNEQF
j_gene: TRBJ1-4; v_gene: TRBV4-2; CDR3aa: ASSQEAGRANEKLF
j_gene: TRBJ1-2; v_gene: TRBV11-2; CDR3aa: ASSSLPTAGEYGYT
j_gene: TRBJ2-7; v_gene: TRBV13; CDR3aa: ASSLSYGQGAREQY
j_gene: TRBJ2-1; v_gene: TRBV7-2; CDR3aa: ASSLWAGNYNEQF
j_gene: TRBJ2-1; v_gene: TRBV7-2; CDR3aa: ASSLYGGSYNEQF
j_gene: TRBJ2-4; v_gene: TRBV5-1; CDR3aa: ASSPVAEVQNIQY
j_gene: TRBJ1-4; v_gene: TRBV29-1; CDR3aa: SVRTGAEKLF
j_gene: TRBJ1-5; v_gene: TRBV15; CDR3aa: ATSRVADNQPQH
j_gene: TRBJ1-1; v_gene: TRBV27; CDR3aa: ASKPRDRGILNKRTEAF
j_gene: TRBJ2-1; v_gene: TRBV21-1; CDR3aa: ASSYGTSGHNEQF
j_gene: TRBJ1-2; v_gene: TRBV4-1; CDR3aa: ASSDRDNLGDGYP
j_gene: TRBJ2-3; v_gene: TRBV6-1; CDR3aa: ASSERFPPDTQY
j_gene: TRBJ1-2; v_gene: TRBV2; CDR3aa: ASSRGTDYGYT
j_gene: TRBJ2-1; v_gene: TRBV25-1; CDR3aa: ASSESDRFQNEQF
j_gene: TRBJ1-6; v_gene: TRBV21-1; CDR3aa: ASSKGRANSPLH
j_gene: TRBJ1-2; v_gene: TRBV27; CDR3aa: ASSKTTGWWDGYT
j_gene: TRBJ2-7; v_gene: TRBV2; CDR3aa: ASSDRQGSYEQY
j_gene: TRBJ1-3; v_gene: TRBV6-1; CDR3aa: ASSATGHLPGNTIY
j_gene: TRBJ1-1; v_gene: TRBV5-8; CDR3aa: ASSLELSYGEAF
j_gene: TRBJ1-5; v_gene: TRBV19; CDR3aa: ASSTTGGSNQPQH
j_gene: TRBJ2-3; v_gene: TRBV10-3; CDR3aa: AIQTGVTDTQY
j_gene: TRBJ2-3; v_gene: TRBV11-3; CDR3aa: ASSSPLEVTDTQY
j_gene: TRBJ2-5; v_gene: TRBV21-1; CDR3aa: ASSKKTSWKETQY
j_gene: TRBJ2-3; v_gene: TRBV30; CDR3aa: AWGGVDPTDTQY
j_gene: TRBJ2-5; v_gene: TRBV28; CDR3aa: ASIPDRGETQY
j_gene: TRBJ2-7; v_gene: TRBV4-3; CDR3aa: ASSQDAAGGYEQY
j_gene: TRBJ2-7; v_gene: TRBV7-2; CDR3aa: ASSLAGVNSYEQY
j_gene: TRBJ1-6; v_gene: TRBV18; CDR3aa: ASSLQGKGDSPLH
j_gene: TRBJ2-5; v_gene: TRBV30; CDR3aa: AWRPEETQY
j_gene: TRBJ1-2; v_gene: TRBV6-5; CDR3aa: ASSYAPIGTGTGYT
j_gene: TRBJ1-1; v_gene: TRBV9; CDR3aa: ASSVVAGEYTEAF
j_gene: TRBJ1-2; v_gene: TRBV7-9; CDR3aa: ASSLYRDTGQGYT
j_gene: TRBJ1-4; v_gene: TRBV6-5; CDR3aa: ASRTGEAKLF
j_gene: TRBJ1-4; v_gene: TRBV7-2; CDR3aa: ASSAGGGPRRKLF
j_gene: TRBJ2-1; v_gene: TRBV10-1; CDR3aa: ASSEAGATYNEQF
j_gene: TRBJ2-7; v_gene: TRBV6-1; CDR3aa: ASSESTFRYEQY